Listed here are 26 T cell receptor beta chains from one sample, sequenced in a study of blood T cell repertoires in COVID-19. Method: immunoSEQ multiplex PCR; TCRdb's copy keeps in-frame clones and lacks some. Of fewer than 300,000 clones listed, 81% were seen once; the top ten hold less than 3%. Source material: peripheral blood. Receptor source: a woman in her fifties or sixties with active or convalescent COVID-19.

The chain employs TRBV6-6 and TRBJ2-7; TRBD2 matches at 7 bases. Per the germline V gene, CDR1 is MNHNY and CDR2 is SVGAGI (reference sequence). This CDR3 spans 15 amino acids. J was trimmed by 0 bases and V by 2 bases; bases with no gene match: 4. The CDR3 coding sequence is TGTGCCAGCAGTTACGAGCGGGGCGACTCCTACGAGCAGTACTTC. As protein: CASSYERGDSYEQYF.

The CDR3 region is CASSYSPRGEQETQYF. The CDR3 DNA sequence: TGTGCCAGCAGTTACTCGCCCAGGGGAGAACAAGAGACCCAGTACTTC. This sequence joins TRBV6-5 and TRBJ2-5, with TRBD1 as a possible D gene (6 bases). The CDR3 is 16 residues long. V dropped 0 bases and J dropped 2 bases, with 13 bases sitting between them. In germline, CDR1 is MNHEY, CDR2 SVGAGI.

This rearrangement joins TRBV4-1 to TRBJ1-1, with D perhaps matching TRBD1 (5 bases). V lost 0 bases to trimming and J lost 7 bases, with 9 bases between them. The CDR3 spans 13 residues. Germline CDR1 reads MGHRA; CDR2 reads YSYEKL. In nucleotides, the CDR3 is TGCGCCAGCAGCCAAGAGAGGGGAGGTGAAGCTTTCTTT. Protein: CASSQERGGEAFF.

This rearrangement joins TRBV15 to TRBJ1-1; D is unclear. CDR1 LNHNV and CDR2 YYDKDF come from the germline V gene (reference sequence). This CDR3 has 12 residues. Trimming stripped 0 bases from V and 7 bases from J, with 6 bases between. CDR3 bases: TGTGCCACCAGCAGAGATCGGGGTGAAGCTTTCTTT. As protein: CATSRDRGEAFF.

CDR3 in amino acids: CAISGSSDLGEKLFF. CDR3 DNA sequence: TGTGCCATCAGTGGGTCCAGCGACCTAGGAGAAAAACTGTTTTTT. The genes are TRBV10-3 and TRBJ1-4; no definite D call. CDR1 ENHRY and CDR2 SYGVKD come from the germline V gene. The CDR3 is made up of 15 amino acids. Trimming shortened V by 4 bases and J by 8 bases, and 17 bases separated the two germline ends.

J is TRBJ2-4 and V is TRBV2, with 9 bases fitting TRBD2. The germline gives CDR1 SNHLY, CDR2 FYNNEI. Trimming removed 6 bases from V and 0 bases from J; junction bases left unmatched: 3. This CDR3 has 15 amino acids. CDR3 DNA sequence: TGTGCCAGCAGGCGGGAGGGTCTAGCCAAAAACATTCAGTACTTC. Translating it yields CASRREGLAKNIQYF.

This clone was observed a handful of times. The rearrangement links TRBV5-1 to TRBJ1-2; tentatively, D is TRBD1 (6 bases). Germline V CDR1 and CDR2: SGHRS, YFSETQ. This CDR3 is built from 15 residues. V was shortened by 2 bases and J by 4 bases, with 15 bases between the two germline ends. The CDR3 sequence: CASSFQGTWVYGYTF. CDR3 nucleotide sequence: TGCGCCAGCAGCTTTCAGGGGACGTGGGTCTATGGCTACACCTTC.

The genes are TRBV7-8 and TRBJ2-3; TRBD1 aligns across 7 bases. The CDR3 totals 16 residues. Germline V CDR1 and CDR2: SGHVS, FQNEAQ. The V and J ends lost 4 bases and 2 bases, in that order; junction bases with no gene match: 9. The CDR3 nucleotides are TGTGCCAGCAGCTCCCTGGGGGACAGTGACACAGATACGCAGTATTTT. This gives the protein CASSSLGDSDTDTQYF. Combining the CDR3 with reference TRBV7-8 and TRBJ2-3 gives the whole variable domain GAGVSQSPRYKVAKRGQDVALRCDPISGHVSLFWYQQALGQGPEFLTYFQNEAQLDKSGLPSDRFFAERPEGSVSTLKIQRTQQEDSAVYLCASSSLGDSDTDTQYFGPGTRLTVL.

The gene calls are TRBV15 and TRBJ2-7; 7 bases line up with TRBD1. Germline loops: CDR1 LNHNV, CDR2 YYDKDF (reference sequence). The CDR3 runs 15 residues. Trimming cost V 0 bases and J 0 bases; bases outside gene matches: 2. CDR3 protein: CATSRDWTGSYEQYF. In nucleotides, the CDR3 is TGTGCCACCAGCAGAGATTGGACAGGCTCCTACGAGCAGTACTTC.

This rearrangement joins TRBV5-1 to TRBJ1-2; 8 nucleotides match TRBD1. The CDR3 is 15 residues long. The trim removed 0 bases at V and 4 bases at J, leaving 5 bases unmatched. Germline CDR1 reads SGHRS; CDR2 reads YFSETQ. The CDR3 region is CASSLDGTGPYGYTF. As DNA, the CDR3 is TGCGCCAGCAGCTTGGACGGGACAGGCCCCTATGGCTACACCTTC.

The genes are TRBV5-1 and TRBJ2-7; TRBD2 aligns across 16 bases. Germline-derived CDR1 and CDR2 are SGHRS and YFSETQ. There are 17 residues in the CDR3. V shed 4 bases and J 6 bases; nucleotides not matched to a gene: 10. The CDR3: CASSPSGLAGGPTEQYF. The CDR3, as DNA: TGCGCCAGCAGCCCTTCGGGACTAGCGGGGGGGCCGACCGAGCAGTACTTC.

The chain links TRBV2 to TRBJ2-7, with TRBD2 identical over 11 bases. V shed 6 bases and J 7 bases; nucleotides not matched to a gene: 14. The CDR3 length is 16 residues. Germline assignment: CDR1 SNHLY and CDR2 FYNNEI. This CDR3 reads CASRPPGLAGPLEQYF. DNA for the CDR3: TGTGCCAGCAGGCCCCCCGGACTAGCGGGCCCCTTAGAGCAGTACTTC. Supplemented by reference TRBV2 and TRBJ2-7, the full variable domain reads EPEVTQTPSHQVTQMGQEVILRCVPISNHLYFYWYRQILGQKVEFLVSFYNNEISEKSEIFDDQFSVERPDGSNFTLKIRSTKLEDSAMYFCASRPPGLAGPLEQYFGPGTRLTVT.

This clone was detected a few times. This chain joins TRBV5-1 and TRBJ2-5, with 7 bases that match TRBD1. The junction had 1 base not matched to a gene; V was cut back by 0 bases and J by 2 bases. Germline CDR1 is SGHRS and CDR2 is YFSETQ. The CDR3 extends over 14 amino acids. CDR3 in amino acids: CASSLGGQQETQYF. The DNA of the CDR3 is TGCGCCAGCAGCTTGGGGGGACAGCAAGAGACCCAGTACTTC.

This chain uses TRBV6-4 with TRBJ2-3, with a weak D call TRBD1 (5 bases). Looked up from germline, CDR1 is MRHNA and CDR2 is SNTAGT. This CDR3 has 15 residues. Trimming took 4 bases from V and 6 from J, leaving 17 bases between them. The CDR3 bases are TGTGCCAGCAGTGCACCACAGGATTGGTCGGATACGCAGTATTTT. Residues: CASSAPQDWSDTQYF.

The V gene is TRBV7-6, the J gene TRBJ2-5; D not certain. This CDR3 is 12 amino acids long. Germline V gene lookup returns CDR1 SGHVS and CDR2 FNYEAQ. The V gene lost 4 bases and the J gene lost 7 bases, with 10 bases spanning the gap. The CDR3 is CASSSAEVTQYF. The CDR3 DNA reads TGTGCCAGCAGCTCCGCCGAGGTGACCCAGTACTTC.

The V gene is TRBV15, the J gene TRBJ2-5, with TRBD1 as a possible D gene (6 bases). With 1 base removed from V and 0 bases from J, the gap between germline ends came to 12 bases. CDR1 is LNHNV, CDR2 YYDKDF, per germline (reference sequence). This CDR3 is built from 16 residues. CDR3 region: CATSRGDTEYQETQYF. The CDR3 coding sequence is TGTGCCACCAGCAGAGGGGACACGGAGTACCAAGAGACCCAGTACTTC.

The chain combines TRBV5-6 with TRBJ1-1; D is uncertain. The V end lost 3 bases, the J end lost 6 bases, and 12 bases lay between the germline ends. This CDR3 is built from 13 residues. CDR1 and CDR2 from the germline V gene are SGHDT and YYEEEE. The CDR3 coding sequence is TGTGCCAGCAGCTCGGGCCCCGGGGCTGAAGCTTTCTTT. This encodes CASSSGPGAEAFF.

The CDR3, as DNA: TGTGCCTGGATCTCGACAGGGCCGGGTTCACCCCTCCACTTT. Its protein is CAWISTGPGSPLHF. The chain couples TRBV30 to TRBJ1-6; 7 bases line up with TRBD1. CDR3 size: 14 residues. The V segment lost 4 bases and the J segment 9 bases; nucleotides outside the gene matches: 9. Germline V lookup: CDR1 GTSNPN, CDR2 SVGIG (reference sequence).

V is TRBV9 and J is TRBJ2-3; D remains unclear. Germline V gene lookup returns CDR1 SGDLS and CDR2 YYNGEE. The CDR3 is 16 residues long. V lost 0 bases and J lost 3, with 14 bases in between. The CDR3 DNA reads TGTGCCAGCAGCGTAGCGGCGAGGCTAATGACAGATACGCAGTATTTT. This sequence encodes CASSVAARLMTDTQYF.

The rearrangement joins TRBV4-2 to TRBJ2-7; D perhaps matches TRBD2 (6 bases). This CDR3 has 13 amino acids. V was pared by 6 bases and J by 3 bases, with 12 bases between. CDR1 is LGHNA, CDR2 YNFKEQ, per germline. The CDR3 sequence is CASRAEGNYEQYF. Written as DNA, the CDR3 is TGTGCCAGCAGGGCGGAGGGGAACTACGAGCAGTACTTC.

The rearrangement joins TRBV6-5 to TRBJ1-1; a possible D gene is TRBD1 (5 bases). The CDR3 extends over 13 amino acids. V was trimmed by 6 bases and J by 5 bases, leaving 13 bases between them. The V gene's germline CDR1 is MNHEY and CDR2 SVGAGI. CDR3 coding DNA: TGTGCCAGCAGCTCCCTCCAGGGAACTGAAGCTTTCTTT. This encodes CASSSLQGTEAFF.

The gene calls are TRBV9 and TRBJ2-2, with 7 positions matching TRBD1. The ends lost 4 bases at V and 4 bases at J; junction bases unmatched: 7. This CDR3 has 15 amino acids. CDR1 is SGDLS and CDR2 is YYNGEE in the germline V gene. The CDR3 reads CASSFGTALTGELFF. The DNA of the CDR3 is TGTGCCAGCAGCTTCGGGACAGCCCTCACCGGGGAGCTGTTTTTT.

The chain links TRBV7-6 to TRBJ1-3; TRBD1 aligns across 7 bases. V gave up 6 bases and J gave up 3 bases; unmatched junction bases: 5. The germline gives CDR1 SGHVS, CDR2 FNYEAQ. The CDR3 length is 14 residues. The CDR3 nucleotides are TGTGCCAGCAGTCGGGGACAGAGTGGAAACACCATATATTTT. It is translated as CASSRGQSGNTIYF.

This clone was recorded once. The chain combines TRBV2 with TRBJ2-7; D remains unclear. The CDR3 consists of 11 residues. Germline lookup yields CDR1 SNHLY and CDR2 FYNNEI. With 1 base removed from V and 12 bases from J, the gap between germline ends came to 10 bases. CDR3: CASSEGAFWYF. The CDR3 DNA reads TGTGCCAGCAGTGAAGGCGCCTTTTGGTACTTC. The complete variable domain, with remaining parts taken from reference TRBV2 and TRBJ2-7, reads EPEVTQTPSHQVTQMGQEVILRCVPISNHLYFYWYRQILGQKVEFLVSFYNNEISEKSEIFDDQFSVERPDGSNFTLKIRSTKLEDSAMYFCASSEGAFWYFGPGTRLTVT.

V and J are TRBV27 and TRBJ2-7; D is ambiguous. Germline values: CDR1 MNHEY, CDR2 SMNVEV (reference sequence). The length of the CDR3 is 13 residues. The V and J ends lost 6 bases and 3 bases respectively, with 12 bases between them. For the CDR3, the DNA is TGTGCCAGCAGGCAGGCCGGAATCTACGAGCAGTACTTC. Amino acids: CASRQAGIYEQYF.

This clone was counted once. The gene calls are TRBV19 and TRBJ2-1; possibly TRBD2 for D (5 bases). The length of the CDR3 is 13 residues. Germline V CDR1 and CDR2: LNHDA, SQIVND (reference sequence). Trimming took off 10 bases at V and 10 bases at J, with 20 bases between the two ends. The CDR3 DNA reads TGTGCCACCAAAGTGGTCGGAGCGGAAGAGCAGTTCTTC. Its protein product is CATKVVGAEEQFF.